This is a list of T cell receptor beta chains from one sample in a study of blood T cell repertoires in COVID-19. TCRdb's copy holds only in-frame clones and misses some; the assay was immunoSEQ multiplex PCR. This repertoire shows around 73,000 clones, approximately 80% found once; its top ten account for over 2%. Sequenced sample: peripheral blood. The receptors shown here come from a man between 65 and 79 years old with COVID-19, enrolled during active disease. The conserved cysteine and the conserved F or W are not part of the CDR3 here. Each record gives: CDR3 protein, CDR3 length, V gene, J gene.

cdr3_aa: ASSTISGRSNEQF
cdr3_length: 13
v_call: TRBV19
j_call: TRBJ2-1

cdr3_aa: ASSPQGAPNEKLF
cdr3_length: 13
v_call: TRBV4-2
j_call: TRBJ1-4

cdr3_aa: ASSLGTREGTSQH
cdr3_length: 13
v_call: TRBV5-6
j_call: TRBJ1-5

cdr3_aa: ASSPRLGGADTQY
cdr3_length: 13
v_call: TRBV19
j_call: TRBJ2-3

cdr3_aa: ASSPSGGGTQY
cdr3_length: 11
v_call: TRBV18
j_call: TRBJ2-5

cdr3_aa: ASSIGQDGYT
cdr3_length: 10
v_call: TRBV6-2/TRBV6-3
j_call: TRBJ1-2

cdr3_aa: ASSLGLGGNQPQH
cdr3_length: 13
v_call: TRBV28
j_call: TRBJ1-5

cdr3_aa: ASKKDFPNEQF
cdr3_length: 11
v_call: TRBV12-3/TRBV12-4
j_call: TRBJ2-1

cdr3_aa: ASSTRVATTLNQPQH
cdr3_length: 15
v_call: TRBV6-2/TRBV6-3
j_call: TRBJ1-5

cdr3_aa: ASSVGGQGREKLF
cdr3_length: 13
v_call: TRBV9
j_call: TRBJ1-4

cdr3_aa: ASSSRTSGRGSYNEQF
cdr3_length: 16
v_call: TRBV7-2
j_call: TRBJ2-1

cdr3_aa: ASSQDPFYGYT
cdr3_length: 11
v_call: TRBV3-1/TRBV3-2
j_call: TRBJ1-2

cdr3_aa: ASSPQANTEAF
cdr3_length: 11
v_call: TRBV18
j_call: TRBJ1-1

cdr3_aa: ASSLAGMNTEAF
cdr3_length: 12
v_call: TRBV28
j_call: TRBJ1-1

cdr3_aa: ASNWGDQF
cdr3_length: 8
v_call: TRBV6-5
j_call: TRBJ2-1

cdr3_aa: ATSRDGSRGFASGANVLT
cdr3_length: 18
v_call: TRBV15
j_call: TRBJ2-6

cdr3_aa: ASTLGLAGSSYEQY
cdr3_length: 14
v_call: TRBV5-6
j_call: TRBJ2-7

cdr3_aa: ASSLEDRVPEQY
cdr3_length: 12
v_call: TRBV5-4
j_call: TRBJ2-7

cdr3_aa: ASRFEAGSYNEQF
cdr3_length: 13
v_call: TRBV6-6
j_call: TRBJ2-1

cdr3_aa: ASSPSWSYNEQF
cdr3_length: 12
v_call: TRBV4-3
j_call: TRBJ2-1

cdr3_aa: ASNTPGFLGRNIYGYT
cdr3_length: 16
v_call: TRBV19
j_call: TRBJ1-2

cdr3_aa: ASSLGTGGNVQY
cdr3_length: 12
v_call: TRBV11-2
j_call: TRBJ2-7

cdr3_aa: VSSQGLDYGYT
cdr3_length: 11
v_call: TRBV14
j_call: TRBJ1-2

cdr3_aa: ASSPGQSRTDTQY
cdr3_length: 13
v_call: TRBV19
j_call: TRBJ2-3

cdr3_aa: ARKGQGTGNSPLH
cdr3_length: 13
v_call: TRBV2
j_call: TRBJ1-6

cdr3_aa: ASRVDRTGELF
cdr3_length: 11
v_call: TRBV2
j_call: TRBJ2-2

cdr3_aa: ASSLGLAGPYQETQY
cdr3_length: 15
v_call: TRBV5-4
j_call: TRBJ2-5

cdr3_aa: ASGRLADNTGELF
cdr3_length: 13
v_call: TRBV27
j_call: TRBJ2-2

cdr3_aa: ASTSQSRGIQTQY
cdr3_length: 13
v_call: TRBV28
j_call: TRBJ2-5

cdr3_aa: ASTPLQGKNEQY
cdr3_length: 12
v_call: TRBV5-1
j_call: TRBJ2-7

cdr3_aa: ASSPTGGQETGELF
cdr3_length: 14
v_call: TRBV5-4
j_call: TRBJ2-2

cdr3_aa: ATSRVAGGPNEQF
cdr3_length: 13
v_call: TRBV15
j_call: TRBJ2-1

cdr3_aa: ASSQGTPGTAEQY
cdr3_length: 13
v_call: TRBV18
j_call: TRBJ2-7

cdr3_aa: ASREQMTAMNTEAF
cdr3_length: 14
v_call: TRBV6-1
j_call: TRBJ1-1

cdr3_aa: ASSEESSYEQY
cdr3_length: 11
v_call: TRBV2
j_call: TRBJ2-7

cdr3_aa: ASSPGSALASYEQY
cdr3_length: 14
v_call: TRBV28
j_call: TRBJ2-7

cdr3_aa: ASSLTVYSNQPQH
cdr3_length: 13
v_call: TRBV7-2
j_call: TRBJ1-5

cdr3_aa: ASGQDRNNEKLF
cdr3_length: 12
v_call: TRBV27
j_call: TRBJ1-4

cdr3_aa: ASKRLVSLQDTQY
cdr3_length: 13
v_call: TRBV27
j_call: TRBJ2-3

cdr3_aa: ASSLVAGQPNYGYT
cdr3_length: 14
v_call: TRBV5-4
j_call: TRBJ1-2

cdr3_aa: ASQSGQRTGELF
cdr3_length: 12
v_call: TRBV4-2
j_call: TRBJ2-2